The next 10 T cell receptor beta chains were all read from a single sample in a study of cytomegalovirus exposure and HLA in healthy donors. Vbeta (60) and Jbeta (13) primers were used in the PCR. Using immunoSEQ multiplex PCR, the repertoire was profiled, and TCRdb retains in-frame clones only, with some absent. The listing contains about 96,000 clones. The sequenced material came from PBMCs. These receptors originate from a woman in her twenties or thirties in good health and CMV-seronegative.

The rearrangement links TRBV7-3 to TRBJ2-1; 8 bases match TRBD2. CDR3 length equals 13 residues. CDR1 and CDR2 from the germline V gene are SGHTA and FQGTGA. J lost 9 bases, V lost 5 bases, and 6 bases had no gene match. CDR3 amino acids: CASSEGLDVEQFF. In DNA, the CDR3 is TGTGCCAGCAGCGAGGGACTAGATGTTGAGCAGTTCTTC.

The gene calls are TRBV5-5 and TRBJ2-3; TRBD2 matches at 7 bases. Unmatched junction bases numbered 15, after V lost 4 bases and J lost 4 bases. This CDR3 is built from 17 residues. Germline CDR1 and CDR2: SGHKS and YYEKEE (reference sequence). The CDR3 loop is CASSPRPFAGEPDTQYF. The CDR3 nucleotides are TGTGCCAGCAGCCCCCGTCCTTTCGCGGGAGAACCAGATACGCAGTATTTT.

V gene TRBV14 combines with J gene TRBJ1-4; tentatively, D is TRBD1 (5 bases). This CDR3 comprises 18 residues. Looked up from germline, CDR1 is SGHDN and CDR2 is FVKESK. V shed 5 bases and J shed 2 bases, with 21 bases lying between them. The CDR3 sequence: CASSEPRGWGVTNEKLFF. The CDR3 nucleotides are TGTGCCAGCAGCGAACCAAGGGGTTGGGGTGTCACTAATGAAAAACTGTTTTTT.

The rearrangement joins TRBV15 to TRBJ2-3; 7 bases align to TRBD2. From germline, CDR1 is LNHNV and CDR2 YYDKDF (reference sequence). J gave up 0 bases and V 2 bases, and 2 bases lay outside the gene matches. This CDR3 is 15 amino acids long. The CDR3 loop is CATSRLAESTDTQYF. The CDR3 DNA reads as TGTGCCACCAGCAGACTAGCGGAGAGCACAGATACGCAGTATTTT.

The CDR3 coding sequence is TGTGCCAGCAGGGAGGGACAGATTAGCAATCAGCCCCAGCATTTT. Translation: CASREGQISNQPQHF. The chain uses TRBV27 and TRBJ1-5; 7 bases align to TRBD1. The CDR3 is 15 amino acids. V shed 6 bases and J 0 bases; nucleotides not matched to a gene: 5. Germline CDR1 reads MNHEY; CDR2 reads SMNVEV (reference sequence).

This rearrangement joins TRBV19 to TRBJ2-3; 9 bases fit TRBD1. J lost 3 bases, V lost 6 bases, and 4 bases had no gene match. Per the germline V gene, CDR1 is LNHDA and CDR2 is SQIVND (reference sequence). The CDR3 runs 14 residues. CDR3 residues: CASSQTGGTDTQYF. For the CDR3, the DNA is TGTGCCAGTAGCCAGACAGGGGGTACAGATACGCAGTATTTT. Combining the CDR3 with reference TRBV19 and TRBJ2-3 gives the whole variable domain DGGITQSPKYLFRKEGQNVTLSCEQNLNHDAMYWYRQDPGQGLRLIYYSQIVNDFQKGDIAEGYSVSREKKESFPLTVTSAQKNPTAFYLCASSQTGGTDTQYFGPGTRLTVL.

The chain joins TRBV19 to TRBJ2-3, with TRBD2 as a possible D gene (7 bases). The CDR3 covers 15 residues. The germline gives CDR1 LNHDA, CDR2 SQIVND (reference sequence). V was cut by 2 bases and J by 4 bases, with 13 bases left in between. CDR3 region: CASSIRGGYADTQYF. The CDR3 DNA reads as TGTGCCAGTAGTATAAGGGGGGGCTACGCAGATACGCAGTATTTT.

The chain recombines TRBV7-9 with TRBJ2-7; the match to TRBD2 covers 9 bases. The CDR3 runs 18 residues. Germline values: CDR1 SEHNR, CDR2 FQNEAQ (reference sequence). Trimming at V came to 4 bases and at J to 0 bases, leaving 13 bases not matched to a gene. Here the CDR3 reads CASSWPQGLAEISYEQYF. The CDR3 bases are TGTGCCAGCAGCTGGCCTCAGGGACTAGCCGAGATCTCCTACGAGCAGTACTTC.

The CDR3 DNA reads TGTGCCAGCAGCTCTCGACAGGGGGTTTTTCAGCCCCAGCATTTT. Its translation is CASSSRQGVFQPQHF. The V gene is TRBV7-2, the J gene TRBJ1-5; 9 bases align to TRBD1. The J segment lost 6 bases and the V segment lost 4 bases, leaving 7 bases of the junction unmatched. The CDR3 runs to 15 residues. Germline-derived CDR1 and CDR2 are SGHTA and FQGNSA.

This chain connects TRBV28 to TRBJ2-5, with D hard to call. V shed 3 bases and J shed 2 bases, with 7 bases lying between them. CDR3 size: 13 residues. Germline lookup yields CDR1 MDHEN and CDR2 SYDVKM. The CDR3 protein is CASSLLVQETQYF. CDR3 nucleotides: TGTGCCAGCAGTTTGCTAGTTCAAGAGACCCAGTACTTC. Supplemented by reference TRBV28 and TRBJ2-5, the full variable domain reads DVKVTQSSRYLVKRTGEKVFLECVQDMDHENMFWYRQDPGLGLRLIYFSYDVKMKEKGDIPEGYSVSREKKERFSLILESASTNQTSMYLCASSLLVQETQYFGPGTRLLVL.